Listed below are T cell receptor beta chains from one sample, sequenced in a study of T cell responses to AZD1222 COVID-19 vaccine. Sequencing used immunoSEQ multiplex PCR; TCRdb keeps in-frame clones, though not all of them. The data hold 150,000 or so clones, with roughly 87% observed a single time. Sequenced material: peripheral blood, taken on day 0 of AZD1222 vaccination. The receptors shown here come from an adult in good health. Each CDR3 is given with its conserved first and last residue. A D gene is named only where the DNA matches it firmly. Only some rows state a clone size, as once, few, many or a class for expanded clones.

CDR3nt: TGCGCCAGCAGCTCCCTGGCGGGGCGGACCCGAGGGCAAGAGACCCAGTACTTC; CDR3aa: CASSSLAGRTRGQETQYF; d_gene: -; v_gene: TRBV4-1; abundance: once; j_gene: TRBJ2-5
CDR3nt: TGTGCCACCAATATAAGGGGTACTGAAGCTTTCTTT; CDR3aa: CATNIRGTEAFF; d_gene: -; v_gene: TRBV13; abundance: -; j_gene: TRBJ1-1
CDR3nt: TGTGCCAGCAGTTTAGCCGAATGGAAGACCCAGTACTTC; CDR3aa: CASSLAEWKTQYF; d_gene: -; v_gene: TRBV28; abundance: once; j_gene: TRBJ2-5
CDR3nt: TGTGCCAGCAGCTATCCAGGGGGAACCGGGGAGCTGTTTTTT; CDR3aa: CASSYPGGTGELFF; d_gene: TRBD1; v_gene: TRBV6-5; abundance: -; j_gene: TRBJ2-2
CDR3nt: TGCAGTGCTTGGATGAACACTGAAGCTTTCTTT; CDR3aa: CSAWMNTEAFF; d_gene: -; v_gene: TRBV20-1; abundance: once; j_gene: TRBJ1-1
CDR3nt: TGTGCCAGCAGCTTACCTGACCGCAGCTCTGGAAACACCATATATTTT; CDR3aa: CASSLPDRSSGNTIYF; d_gene: -; v_gene: TRBV7-9; abundance: once; j_gene: TRBJ1-3
CDR3nt: TGTGCCAGCAGCTTTGGGGGGGCGCTAGAAAAACTGTTTTTT; CDR3aa: CASSFGGALEKLFF; d_gene: -; v_gene: TRBV7-2; abundance: -; j_gene: TRBJ1-4
CDR3nt: TGTGCCAGCAGCTTGACAGATACGCAGTATTTT; CDR3aa: CASSLTDTQYF; d_gene: -; v_gene: TRBV5-6; abundance: -; j_gene: TRBJ2-3
CDR3nt: TGTGCCATTAGACACGAGGACACTGAAGCTTTCTTT; CDR3aa: CAIRHEDTEAFF; d_gene: -; v_gene: TRBV10-3; abundance: -; j_gene: TRBJ1-1
CDR3nt: TGCGCCAGCAGCCTTGGTCCGCGGGGCACTGAAGCTTTCTTT; CDR3aa: CASSLGPRGTEAFF; d_gene: -; v_gene: TRBV4-3; abundance: once; j_gene: TRBJ1-1
CDR3nt: TGTGCCAGCAGCCAGACAGGGGCCGGAAACACCATATATTTT; CDR3aa: CASSQTGAGNTIYF; d_gene: TRBD1; v_gene: TRBV4-2; abundance: -; j_gene: TRBJ1-3
CDR3nt: TGTGCCAGCAGCCAAATCCAGGGGGGGGGAAACACCATATATTTT; CDR3aa: CASSQIQGGGNTIYF; d_gene: TRBD1; v_gene: TRBV3-1/TRBV3-2; abundance: -; j_gene: TRBJ1-3
CDR3nt: TGTGCCAGCAGCGGACAATACTGGGGGGGCAGCTCCTACAATGAGCAGTTCTTC; CDR3aa: CASSGQYWGGSSYNEQFF; d_gene: -; v_gene: TRBV9; abundance: -; j_gene: TRBJ2-1
CDR3nt: TGTGCCACCAGTGATTTGCGGTGGGGGGGGACCTCACCCAACTACAATGAGCAGTTCTTC; CDR3aa: CATSDLRWGGTSPNYNEQFF; d_gene: TRBD2; v_gene: TRBV24-1; abundance: once; j_gene: TRBJ2-1
CDR3nt: TGCGCCAGCAGCGGACAGGTCACAGATACGCAGTATTTT; CDR3aa: CASSGQVTDTQYF; d_gene: TRBD1; v_gene: TRBV5-1; abundance: -; j_gene: TRBJ2-3
CDR3nt: TGTGCCAGCAGAGTAGACAGGGTAGGAGGCTACACCTTC; CDR3aa: CASRVDRVGGYTF; d_gene: TRBD1; v_gene: TRBV28; abundance: -; j_gene: TRBJ1-2
CDR3nt: TGTGCCAGCAGCCCCCGACTAGCGAGAACACCATACGAGCAGTACTTC; CDR3aa: CASSPRLARTPYEQYF; d_gene: TRBD2; v_gene: TRBV7-8; abundance: -; j_gene: TRBJ2-7
CDR3nt: TGTGCCAGCAGTCCGAAAAAAAACATAAACTATGGCTACACCTTC; CDR3aa: CASSPKKNINYGYTF; d_gene: -; v_gene: TRBV6-5; abundance: -; j_gene: TRBJ1-2
CDR3nt: TGTGCCAGTAGGAAAGCGGGAGTAGGTTACGAGCAGTACTTC; CDR3aa: CASRKAGVGYEQYF; d_gene: TRBD2; v_gene: TRBV19; abundance: -; j_gene: TRBJ2-7
CDR3nt: TGTGCCAGCGGACAAGAGACCCAGTACTTC; CDR3aa: CASGQETQYF; d_gene: -; v_gene: TRBV2; abundance: -; j_gene: TRBJ2-5
CDR3nt: TGTGCCAGCAGGGGGGACGGGAGCTCCTACAATGAGCAGTTCTTC; CDR3aa: CASRGDGSSYNEQFF; d_gene: -; v_gene: TRBV25-1; abundance: -; j_gene: TRBJ2-1
CDR3nt: TGTGCCAGCAGTTACAGGAACAATCAGCCCCAGCATTTT; CDR3aa: CASSYRNNQPQHF; d_gene: -; v_gene: TRBV6-6; abundance: once; j_gene: TRBJ1-5
CDR3nt: TGCGCCAGCACTCGAGCCCGGACAGGCCGGGAGACCCAGTACTTC; CDR3aa: CASTRARTGRETQYF; d_gene: TRBD1; v_gene: TRBV5-1; abundance: -; j_gene: TRBJ2-5
CDR3nt: TGTGCCAGCTCCTACCTGGGTATCAGCACAGATACGCAGTATTTT; CDR3aa: CASSYLGISTDTQYF; d_gene: -; v_gene: TRBV18; abundance: -; j_gene: TRBJ2-3
CDR3nt: TGTGCCAGCTCTTCGACAGGTTCGAACACTGAAGCTTTCTTT; CDR3aa: CASSSTGSNTEAFF; d_gene: -; v_gene: TRBV18; abundance: once; j_gene: TRBJ1-1
CDR3nt: TGCGCCAGCAGCCAAGGCCTCCAGCAGTTCTTC; CDR3aa: CASSQGLQQFF; d_gene: -; v_gene: TRBV4-3; abundance: -; j_gene: TRBJ2-1
CDR3nt: TGTGCCAGCAGCAAAGTGCCCCACGGCGGGAGGGCCGGTGACACAGATACGCAGTATTTT; CDR3aa: CASSKVPHGGRAGDTDTQYF; d_gene: -; v_gene: TRBV21-1; abundance: -; j_gene: TRBJ2-3
CDR3nt: TGTGCCAGCAGCTTAGAGGTCCCAGGGAGACGAAGCAATCAGCCCCAGCATTTT; CDR3aa: CASSLEVPGRRSNQPQHF; d_gene: -; v_gene: TRBV11-2; abundance: once; j_gene: TRBJ1-5
CDR3nt: TGTGCCATCAGTGATCTGGCTACTAGGGGCTACGAGCAGTACTTC; CDR3aa: CAISDLATRGYEQYF; d_gene: -; v_gene: TRBV10-3; abundance: few; j_gene: TRBJ2-7
CDR3nt: TGTGCCAGCAGCCTTTACGGGGGGAGCAATGAAAAACTGTTTTTT; CDR3aa: CASSLYGGSNEKLFF; d_gene: -; v_gene: TRBV5-6; abundance: -; j_gene: TRBJ1-4
CDR3nt: TGTGCCAGTAAGAGGGGTCGAGCTAATGAAAAACTGTTTTTT; CDR3aa: CASKRGRANEKLFF; d_gene: -; v_gene: TRBV19; abundance: once; j_gene: TRBJ1-4
CDR3nt: TGTGCCAGCAGCCCACGACCCCCCTACGAGCAGTACTTC; CDR3aa: CASSPRPPYEQYF; d_gene: -; v_gene: TRBV7-2; abundance: -; j_gene: TRBJ2-7
CDR3nt: TGTGCCAGCAACTCAGCGGACAGAGACACTGAAGCTTTCTTT; CDR3aa: CASNSADRDTEAFF; d_gene: -; v_gene: TRBV13; abundance: -; j_gene: TRBJ1-1
CDR3nt: TGTGCCAGCTCCCGGGATGGAGGGAGGCAGCCCCAGCATTTT; CDR3aa: CASSRDGGRQPQHF; d_gene: -; v_gene: TRBV18; abundance: -; j_gene: TRBJ1-5
CDR3nt: TGTGCCAGCTCACCAGACAGAGACTATGGCTACACCTTC; CDR3aa: CASSPDRDYGYTF; d_gene: -; v_gene: TRBV18; abundance: few; j_gene: TRBJ1-2
CDR3nt: TGTGCCAGCGTTGGGGCGGGAGGGCTCCGGGAGCAGTTCTTC; CDR3aa: CASVGAGGLREQFF; d_gene: TRBD2; v_gene: TRBV28; abundance: -; j_gene: TRBJ2-1